A selection of T cell receptor beta chains follows, all from one sample in a study of blood T cell repertoires in COVID-19. Only in-frame clones appear in the TCRdb table, and some are missing; sequencing was by immunoSEQ multiplex PCR. Of around 20,000 clones in the sample, about 88% were seen once. Sequencing was performed on peripheral blood. The receptor set was obtained from a man aged 40-49 years with active COVID-19. Both conserved end residues are part of each CDR3. The order of the fields is D gene, clone size, J gene, V gene, CDR3 protein, CDR3 DNA. The D gene is left open where the match is weak. Only part of the rows carry a size: once, few, many, or a class if the clone is expanded.

NA NA TRBJ2-7 TRBV5-6 CASSLAEGPYEQYF TGTGCCAGCAGCTTGGCCGAGGGCCCCTACGAGCAGTACTTC
TRBD1 NA TRBJ1-1 TRBV27 CASKDRGNTEAFF TGTGCCAGCAAAGACAGGGGGAACACTGAAGCTTTCTTT
TRBD1 NA TRBJ2-7 TRBV29-1 CSVLDRSDYEQYF TGCAGCGTGTTGGACAGGTCGGACTACGAGCAGTACTTC
TRBD1 few TRBJ2-2 TRBV27 CASSPFPGQVGLELFF TGTGCCAGCAGCCCATTTCCGGGACAGGTCGGCTTGGAGCTGTTTTTT
TRBD1 NA TRBJ2-2 TRBV5-1 CASSRSTGSNTGELFF TGCGCCAGCAGCCGCTCGACAGGGTCGAACACCGGGGAGCTGTTTTTT
NA NA TRBJ2-1 TRBV3-1/TRBV3-2 CASSHSGIYNEQFF TGTGCCAGCAGCCACTCAGGAATTTACAATGAGCAGTTCTTC
TRBD1 NA TRBJ2-7 TRBV10-2 CASRDFGTGLYEQYF TGCGCCAGCAGAGACTTTGGGACAGGCCTCTACGAGCAGTACTTC
NA NA TRBJ1-6 TRBV18 CASSLMDTSSYNSPLHF TGTGCCAGCTCACTCATGGACACGAGCTCCTATAATTCACCCCTCCACTTT
NA once TRBJ2-5 TRBV2 CASSVNSLSQETQYF TGTGCCAGCAGTGTAAATTCACTCTCTCAAGAGACCCAGTACTTC
NA NA TRBJ2-1 TRBV5-6 CASSLPGERMRGEQFF TGTGCCAGCAGCTTGCCGGGCGAGCGGATGCGGGGTGAGCAGTTCTTC
NA NA TRBJ2-3 TRBV9 CASSVGGGIADTQYF TGTGCCAGCAGCGTAGGGGGCGGGATTGCAGATACGCAGTATTTT
TRBD2 NA TRBJ2-2 TRBV6-2/TRBV6-3 CASSYRGGRTGELFF TGTGCCAGCAGTTACCGCGGGGGGCGGACCGGGGAGCTGTTTTTT
NA NA TRBJ2-3 TRBV21-1 CASSKFFRSGRCTDTQYF TGTGCCAGCAGCAAATTCTTTCGTAGCGGGAGGTGTACAGATACGCAGTATTTT
TRBD2 once TRBJ2-1 TRBV7-9 CASSLAAILAGGNNEQFF TGTGCCAGCAGCTTAGCAGCCATACTAGCGGGAGGAAATAATGAGCAGTTCTTC
TRBD2 NA TRBJ2-2 TRBV9 CASSAGLANTGELFF TGTGCCAGCAGCGCGGGACTAGCGAACACCGGGGAGCTGTTTTTT
NA NA TRBJ2-7 TRBV4-1 CASSLTTMWEQYF TGCGCCAGCAGCCTCACCACTATGTGGGAGCAGTACTTC
NA NA TRBJ2-7 TRBV27 CASSLSQTLPPSYEQYF TGTGCCAGCAGTTTATCGCAGACACTTCCACCTTCCTACGAGCAGTACTTC
NA NA TRBJ1-3 TRBV18 CASSPRQVSGNTIYF TGTGCCAGCTCACCCCGACAGGTCTCTGGAAACACCATATATTTT
TRBD1 NA TRBJ1-1 TRBV24-1 CATSDDRGSAFF TGTGCCACCAGTGACGACAGGGGTTCAGCTTTCTTT
NA few TRBJ1-1 TRBV14 CASSLGVLTEAFF TGTGCCAGCAGCCTAGGGGTTTTGACTGAAGCTTTCTTT
TRBD2 NA TRBJ2-7 TRBV27 CASSLREGRDEQYF TGTGCCAGCAGTTTACGTGAGGGGAGGGACGAGCAGTACTTC
TRBD2 NA TRBJ2-7 TRBV11-2 CASSFAAGGSEQYF TGTGCCAGCAGCTTCGCAGCGGGAGGGTCCGAGCAGTACTTC
TRBD1 once TRBJ1-1 TRBV5-5 CASSLLDRGKMRDTEAFF TGTGCCAGCAGCCTCCTGGACAGGGGAAAAATGAGAGACACTGAAGCTTTCTTT
TRBD1 NA TRBJ2-2 TRBV7-8 CAILQGWGELFF TGTGCCATCTTACAGGGGTGGGGGGAGCTGTTTTTT
NA NA TRBJ2-6 TRBV30 CAWSGGGAGANVLTF TGTGCCTGGAGTGGAGGCGGGGCTGGGGCCAACGTCCTGACTTTC
TRBD1 NA TRBJ1-1 TRBV14 CASSQLLGQYTEAFF TGTGCCAGCAGCCAACTCCTGGGACAGTACACTGAAGCTTTCTTT
TRBD2 NA TRBJ2-1 TRBV28 CASSFKLAGSTNEQFF TGTGCCAGCAGTTTCAAACTAGCGGGGTCTACCAATGAGCAGTTCTTC
NA NA TRBJ1-1 TRBV5-4 CASSLAQANTEAFF TGTGCCAGCAGCTTGGCACAGGCGAACACTGAAGCTTTCTTT
NA NA TRBJ2-1 TRBV29-1 CSGAGAGSYNEQFF TGCAGTGGTGCGGGGGCGGGCTCCTACAATGAGCAGTTCTTC
TRBD1 NA TRBJ1-2 TRBV7-2 CASSPRTGGLTNYGYTF TGTGCCAGCAGCCCCAGGACAGGGGGGTTAACTAACTATGGCTACACCTTC
NA NA TRBJ2-2 TRBV10-3 CAISRRENTGELFF TGTGCCATCAGCCGGCGGGAGAACACCGGGGAGCTGTTTTTT
TRBD1 NA TRBJ2-4 TRBV29-1 CSAGTVNIQYF TGCAGCGCCGGGACAGTTAACATTCAGTACTTC
NA NA TRBJ2-6 TRBV6-5 CASSFRLPGANVLTF TGTGCCAGCAGTTTTCGGTTACCCGGGGCCAACGTCCTGACTTTC
TRBD1 NA TRBJ1-5 TRBV19 CASSRTGGGNQPQHF TGTGCCAGTAGTAGGACAGGGGGTGGCAATCAGCCCCAGCATTTT
TRBD2 NA TRBJ2-7 TRBV27 CASSFGLAGGPYEQYF TGTGCCAGCAGTTTTGGCCTAGCGGGGGGCCCCTACGAGCAGTACTTC
NA NA TRBJ1-3 TRBV21-1 CASSKGEAGIVSGNTIYF TGTGCCAGCAGCAAAGGGGAGGCAGGGATAGTCTCTGGAAACACCATATATTTT
NA NA TRBJ2-1 TRBV6-2/TRBV6-3 CASSYVQTGSSYNEQFF TGTGCCAGCAGTTACGTCCAGACAGGCAGCTCCTACAATGAGCAGTTCTTC
NA NA TRBJ2-1 TRBV11-2 CASSKRTGMNNEQFF TGTGCCAGCAGCAAACGGACGGGGATGAACAATGAGCAGTTCTTC
TRBD1 NA TRBJ2-1 TRBV10-1 CASSDVGTGSYNEQFF TGCGCCAGCAGTGACGTCGGGACAGGCTCCTACAATGAGCAGTTCTTC
TRBD1 NA TRBJ2-4 TRBV18 CASSPLDRENIQYF TGTGCCAGCTCACCACTCGACAGGGAAAACATTCAGTACTTC
TRBD1 NA TRBJ1-1 TRBV29-1 CSVLRTGNTEAFF TGCAGCGTCCTCAGGACAGGGAACACTGAAGCTTTCTTT
TRBD2 NA TRBJ2-1 TRBV6-2/TRBV6-3 CASSPGLAGVNEQFF TGTGCCAGCAGTCCGGGACTAGCGGGGGTCAATGAGCAGTTCTTC
NA NA TRBJ2-1 TRBV7-2 CASRAALSYNEQFF TGTGCCAGCAGGGCGGCCCTGTCCTACAATGAGCAGTTCTTC
NA NA TRBJ1-1 TRBV7-2 CASSSQGLGNTEAFF TGTGCCAGCAGCTCGCAAGGACTGGGGAACACTGAAGCTTTCTTT
TRBD2 NA TRBJ2-5 TRBV29-1 CSAGLAGGDTQYF TGCAGCGCTGGACTAGCGGGAGGGGATACCCAGTACTTC
TRBD1 NA TRBJ2-3 TRBV14 CASSRRDRITDTQYF TGTGCCAGCAGCCGGCGGGACAGGATCACAGATACGCAGTATTTT
NA NA TRBJ1-6 TRBV7-8 CASSLAGYQGYSPLHF TGTGCCAGCAGCTTAGCCGGTTATCAGGGTTATTCACCCCTCCACTTT
NA NA TRBJ1-1 TRBV6-6 CASSPGTQANTEAFF TGTGCCAGCAGCCCCGGGACACAAGCGAACACTGAAGCTTTCTTT
TRBD1 NA TRBJ1-1 TRBV15 CATSRDTGEYAEAFF TGTGCCACCAGCAGAGATACAGGGGAGTACGCTGAAGCTTTCTTT
NA once TRBJ2-1 TRBV4-3 CASSQGMRGPSWEQFF TGCGCCAGCAGCCAAGGGATGCGGGGGCCCTCGTGGGAGCAGTTCTTC
TRBD2 NA TRBJ2-7 TRBV6-4 CASSDKEPGLAGRRAYEQYF TGTGCCAGCAGTGACAAAGAACCGGGACTAGCGGGAAGGAGGGCCTACGAGCAGTACTTC
TRBD1 NA TRBJ2-2 TRBV24-1 CATSDSGQGTGGELFF TGTGCCACCAGTGATTCCGGACAGGGGACTGGCGGGGAGCTGTTTTTT
TRBD1 NA TRBJ2-7 TRBV10-1 CASSDGTEFYEQYF TGCGCCAGCAGTGATGGGACAGAATTCTACGAGCAGTACTTC
NA NA TRBJ2-7 TRBV27 CASSLFSSVTYEQYF TGTGCCAGCAGTTTATTCTCTAGCGTGACCTACGAGCAGTACTTC
NA NA TRBJ1-1 TRBV12-3/TRBV12-4 CASRGAEAFF TGTGCCAGCAGAGGGGCTGAAGCTTTCTTT
NA NA TRBJ1-1 TRBV4-2 CASSRTGTPEAFF TGTGCCAGCAGCCGAACAGGTACCCCTGAAGCTTTCTTT
NA NA TRBJ2-1 TRBV10-3 CATLDLSYNEQFF TGTGCCACTTTGGACTTATCCTACAATGAGCAGTTCTTC
TRBD2 NA TRBJ2-1 TRBV10-1 CASSESIPGTRGSSYNEQFF TGCGCCAGCAGTGAGTCGATCCCAGGGACTAGAGGGAGTAGCTACAATGAGCAGTTCTTC